This T cell receptor (beta chain) was documented in a study of monozygotic twins with inflammatory bowel disease. For each CDR3 protein, TCRdb gives one entry from its re-call of the 5' RACE reads, without DNA. The table lists approximately 330,000 distinct CDR3 sequences, with under 2.5% in the top ten. Material for sequencing was blood. The TCR comes from a human donor with ulcerative colitis or Crohn's disease, or a healthy co-twin of an affected twin (not recorded which).

The CDR3 sequence is CASNLAPAYNEQFF. This chain connects TRBV5-1 to TRBJ2-1; TCRdb proposes TRBD2, but this gene call is untestable without DNA. Germline CDR1 and CDR2: SGHRS and YFSETQ. This CDR3 region has 14 residues.